Below, 5 T cell receptor beta chains from the same sample are listed, as sequenced in a study of monozygotic twins with cystic fibrosis (dated by TCRdb to the early 2020s). The protocol used for the library was the immunoSEQ multiplex PCR assay. Drawn from immuneACCESS, this table holds only the in-frame rearrangements with V and J called that TCRdb kept. Clones are partly lost; checked studies trace under half to an unresolved V gene and leave the rest unexplained. For this sample the table gives roughly 20,000 clones, of which 95% to 98% were detected only once. The ten largest clones take up under 2.5% of the sample. The source material was blood. These receptors were obtained from a woman aged 25 to 39 with cystic fibrosis.

The chain recombines TRBV2 with TRBJ2-7; tentatively, D is TRBD1 (6 bases). Germline V gives CDR1 SNHLY, CDR2 FYNNEI. The CDR3 is 15 residues long. Trimming left V 4 bases short and J 0 bases short, with 13 bases between. In DNA form, the CDR3 reads TGTGCCAGCAGTGGGACAGACGAACCCTCCTACGAGCAGTACTTC. Residues: CASSGTDEPSYEQYF.

The CDR3 region has the DNA TGTGCCAGCACACTCGGACAGTCAACGCGGTTGTTTTCTGGCTACACCTTC. Translation gives CASTLGQSTRLFSGYTF. The chain links TRBV2 to TRBJ1-2, with D possibly being TRBD1 (6 bases). Trimming stripped 7 bases from V and 7 bases from J, with 28 bases between. Per the germline V gene, CDR1 is SNHLY and CDR2 is FYNNEI. This CDR3 region has 17 residues.

The chain links TRBV25-1 to TRBJ1-5, with TRBD1 matching over 8 bases. Losses at the gene ends were 6 bases for V and 9 bases for J; bases not matched to a gene: 7. This CDR3 comprises 13 residues. In germline, CDR1 is MGHDK, CDR2 SYGVNS. DNA of the CDR3: TGTGCCAGCAGACAAACAGGGGGGGGGCCCCAGCATTTT. Translating gives CASRQTGGGPQHF. The full variable domain, rest sourced from reference TRBV25-1 and TRBJ1-5, is EADIYQTPRYLVIGTGKKITLECSQTMGHDKMYWYQQDPGMELHLIHYSYGVNSTEKGDLSSESTVSRIRTEHFPLTLESARPSHTSQYLCASRQTGGGPQHFGDGTRLSIL.

As regards this clone: This sample also contains other DNA sequences that code for the same CDR3. The chain has TRBV9 and TRBJ2-7, with no clear D. The CDR3 contains 18 residues. V was pared by 2 bases and J by 1 base, with 22 bases between. Looked up from germline, CDR1 is SGDLS and CDR2 is YYNGEE. CDR3 protein: CASSVAAGMSSVSYEQYF. The CDR3 DNA sequence: TGTGCCAGCAGCGTGGCGGCTGGGATGTCGTCGGTATCCTACGAGCAGTACTTC.

This sequence joins TRBV7-8 and TRBJ2-7; the D gene could be TRBD1 or TRBD2 (5 bases each). CDR1 and CDR2 (germline): SGHVS, FQNEAQ. The CDR3 contains 15 residues. Trimming removed 3 bases from V and 7 bases from J, with 19 bases in between. The CDR3 nucleotides read TGTGCCAGCAGCTTTCCGGAGGAAGGGGTGAGGGAGCAGTACTTC. Translation gives CASSFPEEGVREQYF.